This T cell receptor beta chain was identified during a study of blood T cell repertoires in COVID-19. This clone has a handful of counts. The length of the CDR3 is 17 residues. CDR1 and CDR2 from the germline V gene are MNHNS and SASEGT. With 3 bases clipped from V and 1 base from J, the junction kept 6 bases outside the gene matches. Produced via immunoSEQ multiplex PCR; TCRdb's table is partial and in-frame only. The data show hundreds of thousands of clones, around nine tenths seen once. This TCR came from a woman aged 25 to 45 with COVID-19, enrolled during active disease. Sequencing was done on a sample of peripheral blood. This sequence joins TRBV6-1 and TRBJ1-5, with TRBD1 identical over 10 bases. The CDR3: CASSDRQGAWSNQPQHF. CDR3 bases: TGTGCCAGCAGTGACCGACAGGGGGCTTGGAGCAATCAGCCCCAGCATTTT.